The entry below describes one T cell receptor (beta chain). The method was immunoSEQ multiplex PCR; TCRdb's version includes in-frame clones alone and lacks a portion of them. The data show fewer than 100,000 clones, with 70% to 90% seen just once and over 5% held by the top ten. The entry originates in a study of cytotoxic CD8 clonotypes in ibrutinib-treated CLL. At the level of the study: The patient breakdown showed some eleven relapsed/refractory and around 16 treatment-naive cases, with 17 IGHV unmutated. On average, around 89,000 productive rearrangements and just over 250,000 productive templates per sample.

TCR beta libraries used approximately 1.9 micrograms of genomic DNA from cryopreserved PBMCs. CDR3 length: 14 residues. V was pared by 4 bases and J by 7 bases, with 4 bases of the junction left unmatched. Germline V gene lookup returns CDR1 SGHRS and CDR2 YFSETQ. This clonotype was sampled from a human donor with chronic lymphocytic leukemia. The J gene is TRBJ1-4, the V gene TRBV5-1, with 10 nucleotides matching TRBD1. The sample here was PBMCs, taken before ibrutinib treatment. The chain's CDR3 is CASSQDRGVEKLFF. The CDR3, as DNA: TGCGCCAGCAGCCAGGACAGGGGGGTTGAAAAACTGTTTTTT.